A single sample gave rise to the 29 T cell receptor beta chains below, sequenced in a study of cytomegalovirus exposure and HLA in healthy donors (dated by TCRdb to about 2017). Libraries were made using the immunoSEQ multiplex PCR assay. The multiplex PCR relied on a mix of 60 forward primers for TCR Vbeta segments and 13 reverse primers for TCR Jbeta segments. What TCRdb holds here is the immuneACCESS table cut down to in-frame rearrangements. Part of the clones is not present; checked against another copy, under half of the missing clones reflect an unresolved V gene, and the others are unexplained. The sample profile shows about 130,000 clones; 76% of them were found once. Around 3.1% of the sample comes from the top ten. Sequenced sample: PBMCs. The receptors stem from a man in his forties in good health and CMV-seronegative.

CDR3 bases: TGTGCCAGCAGCGAAGGACAGCATAGCAATCAGCCCCAGCATTTT. It translates to CASSEGQHSNQPQHF. V gene TRBV11-3 combines with J gene TRBJ1-5; tentatively, D is TRBD1 (6 bases). Trimming shortened V by 5 bases and J by 0 bases, and 11 bases separated the two germline ends. The CDR3 has 15 amino acids. Germline CDR1 is SGHNT and CDR2 is YENEEA.

The V and J genes are TRBV18 and TRBJ1-1; D remains ambiguous. Trimming removed 3 bases at V and 3 bases at J, with 8 bases between. Germline loops: CDR1 KGHSH, CDR2 LQKENI. This CDR3 region has 13 residues. As DNA, the CDR3 is TGTGCCAGCTCACCCAGCGGCCACACTGAAGCTTTCTTT. Its protein is CASSPSGHTEAFF.

This clone was recorded only once. The chain employs TRBV5-1 and TRBJ2-3; no reliable D call. The CDR3 consists of 15 residues. Germline V gene lookup returns CDR1 SGHRS and CDR2 YFSETQ. V was pared by 0 bases and J by 3 bases, with 11 bases between. The CDR3, as DNA: TGCGCCAGCAGCTTGGCCTTAGACACAACAGATACGCAGTATTTT. Its protein product is CASSLALDTTDTQYF.

V gene TRBV5-6 combines with J gene TRBJ1-4; tentative D call: TRBD1 (5 bases). Trimming pared 0 bases from V and 3 bases from J, leaving 18 bases between. The CDR3 loop spans 18 amino acids. Germline V gene lookup returns CDR1 SGHDT and CDR2 YYEEEE. The CDR3 region has the DNA TGTGCCAGCAGCTTGGAACCATCCAGGGTACCGGCTAATGAAAAACTGTTTTTT. It specifies CASSLEPSRVPANEKLFF.

The chain employs TRBV19 and TRBJ1-2, with D uncertain. V lost 6 bases and J 6 bases, leaving 8 bases between the germline ends. The CDR3 has 11 residues. Germline V CDR1 and CDR2: LNHDA, SQIVND (reference sequence). The chain's CDR3 is CASRAFDGYTF. CDR3 sequence (DNA): TGTGCCAGTAGGGCTTTCGATGGCTACACCTTC.

A single count supports this clone. The chain combines TRBV5-1 with TRBJ2-7; 8 bases are a match to TRBD1. With V trimmed by 0 bases and J by 3 bases, 8 bases remained unmatched. The CDR3 has 16 residues. The germline V gene encodes CDR1 SGHRS and CDR2 YFSETQ. CDR3 DNA sequence: TGCGCCAGCAGCTTGGGCCAGGGGGCGGCCCACTACGAGCAGTACTTC. Protein sequence: CASSLGQGAAHYEQYF. The whole variable domain, filled in from reference TRBV5-1 and TRBJ2-7, reads KAGVTQTPRYLIKTRGQQVTLSCSPISGHRSVSWYQQTPGQGLQFLFEYFSETQRNKGNFPGRFSGRQFSNSRSEMNVSTLELGDSALYLCASSLGQGAAHYEQYFGPGTRLTVT.

The V call is TRBV5-4, the J call TRBJ1-2, with D possibly being TRBD1 (6 bases). Deletions cut 0 bases from V and 6 bases from J, with 12 bases between. The CDR3 covers 14 residues. The V gene's germline CDR1 is SGHNT and CDR2 YYREEE (reference sequence). The CDR3 nucleotides read TGTGCCAGCAGCTTGGGGCAGGGGCGAAATGGCTACACCTTC. It encodes CASSLGQGRNGYTF.

This clone appeared once. This chain joins TRBV9 and TRBJ2-1; tentatively, D is TRBD1 (6 bases). Germline values: CDR1 SGDLS, CDR2 YYNGEE. Trimming removed 4 bases from V and 8 bases from J, with 10 bases in between. The CDR3 totals 12 residues. The CDR3 spells CASSPWTDEQFF. The CDR3 DNA reads TGTGCCAGCAGCCCGTGGACAGATGAGCAGTTCTTC.

The chain uses TRBV18 and TRBJ2-5; TRBD2 might be the D (5 bases). Germline CDR1 reads KGHSH; CDR2 reads LQKENI. The germline V and J ends were trimmed by 3 bases and 2 bases, with 7 bases remaining between them. This CDR3 comprises 13 residues. The CDR3 protein is CASSPRLQETQYF. The CDR3 DNA follows: TGTGCCAGCTCACCGAGACTACAAGAGACCCAGTACTTC.

In its sample, this clone was seen once. The rearrangement links TRBV30 to TRBJ2-4; the match to TRBD1 covers 9 bases. The CDR3 is made up of 15 amino acids. From germline, CDR1 is GTSNPN and CDR2 SVGIG (reference sequence). V was clipped by 1 base and J by 4 bases; unmatched bases: 5. CDR3 residues: CAWSASGTGKNIQYF. CDR3 nucleotide sequence: TGTGCCTGGAGTGCCTCAGGGACAGGGAAAAACATTCAGTACTTC.

V usage is TRBV4-1 and J usage is TRBJ2-3; D is possibly TRBD2 (6 bases). Germline V gene data show CDR1 as MGHRA and CDR2 as YSYEKL. This CDR3 comprises 17 residues. With 0 bases removed from V and 2 bases from J, the gap between germline ends came to 15 bases. CDR3 in DNA: TGCGCCAGCAGCCAAGATGCGACTAGGTGGACCACAGATACGCAGTATTTT. Encoded protein: CASSQDATRWTTDTQYF.

The CDR3 coding sequence is TGTGCCAGCAGCTTAGACAGGGGAGGCACAGATACGCAGTATTTT. Its protein product is CASSLDRGGTDTQYF. This chain connects TRBV5-6 to TRBJ2-3; 8 positions agree with TRBD1. The CDR3 has 15 residues. The ends lost 2 bases at V and 1 base at J; junction bases unmatched: 3. Germline CDR1 is SGHDT and CDR2 is YYEEEE.

The table lists this clone with a few counts. The chain combines TRBV27 with TRBJ1-1, with D possibly matching TRBD1 (5 bases). The V end was cut by 3 bases, the J end by 4 bases, with 9 bases between. Looked up from germline, CDR1 is MNHEY and CDR2 is SMNVEV (reference sequence). This CDR3 spans 13 amino acids. For the CDR3, the DNA is TGTGCCAGCAGTTTCAGGGAGGCCACTGAAGCTTTCTTT. Translated: CASSFREATEAFF.

The genes are TRBV6-5 and TRBJ1-5; D call uncertain. V shed 2 bases and J shed 8 bases, with 10 bases lying between them. Per germline, CDR1 MNHEY and CDR2 SVGAGI. The CDR3 contains 13 residues. Here the CDR3 reads CASSYEGGEPQHF. Written as DNA, the CDR3 is TGTGCCAGCAGTTACGAGGGCGGGGAGCCCCAGCATTTT.

A single count supports this clone. This chain uses TRBV18 with TRBJ1-4; 12 positions match TRBD1. Germline values: CDR1 KGHSH, CDR2 LQKENI. With V trimmed by 5 bases and J by 8 bases, 15 bases remained unmatched. This CDR3 contains 18 residues. DNA of the CDR3: TGTGCCAGCTCAAGGACGGGACAGGGGGCCCCCCTACCCGAAAAACTGTTTTTT. Its translation: CASSRTGQGAPLPEKLFF.

CDR3 sequence reads: CASSLTRQGSYNEQFF. Written as DNA, the CDR3 is TGTGCCAGCAGCTTGACAAGACAGGGGTCCTACAATGAGCAGTTCTTC. The chain uses TRBV7-8 and TRBJ2-1, with 8 positions matching TRBD1. Trimming took 3 bases from V and 1 from J; bases not matched to a gene: 5. Germline V CDR1 and CDR2: SGHVS, FQNEAQ. The CDR3 loop spans 16 amino acids. Based on the CDR3 plus reference TRBV7-8 and TRBJ2-1, the full variable domain is GAGVSQSPRYKVAKRGQDVALRCDPISGHVSLFWYQQALGQGPEFLTYFQNEAQLDKSGLPSDRFFAERPEGSVSTLKIQRTQQEDSAVYLCASSLTRQGSYNEQFFGPGTRLTVL.

This sequence joins TRBV10-1 and TRBJ2-3; 7 bases are a match to TRBD2. CDR1 and CDR2 (germline): WNHNN, SYGVQD (reference sequence). There are 18 residues in the CDR3. J was trimmed by 3 bases and V by 1 base; bases with no gene match: 13. The CDR3: CASSELGGRRERTDTQYF. The CDR3 region has the DNA TGCGCCAGCAGTGAGTTGGGGGGAAGGCGGGAGAGGACAGATACGCAGTATTTT.

The chain recombines TRBV30 with TRBJ1-2; D is ambiguous. Germline CDR1 reads GTSNPN; CDR2 reads SVGIG (reference sequence). The CDR3 length is 14 residues. V was cut by 6 bases and J by 2 bases, with 16 bases left in between. This CDR3 reads CACLLWGGNYGYTF. In DNA form, the CDR3 reads TGTGCCTGTCTCCTTTGGGGAGGGAACTATGGCTACACCTTC.

This clone was counted once. CDR3 DNA: TGTGCCAGCAGCGACGGACTGGGGCGGGGGATCTCCTACGAGCAGTACTTC. It is translated as CASSDGLGRGISYEQYF. This chain connects TRBV13 to TRBJ2-7; 7 bases map to TRBD2. The CDR3 consists of 17 residues. The V and J ends lost 5 bases and 0 bases, in that order; junction bases with no gene match: 13. Germline V lookup: CDR1 PRHDT, CDR2 FYEKMQ (reference sequence).

The chain recombines TRBV5-1 with TRBJ2-5; 9 bases agree with TRBD1. The V gene end was trimmed by 0 bases and the J gene end by 5 bases; junction bases not matched to a gene: 2. The germline V gene has CDR1 SGHRS and CDR2 YFSETQ. The CDR3 has 14 amino acids. CDR3 in DNA: TGCGCCAGCAGCTTGGGCGGACAGGGGGAGACCCAGTACTTC. Encoded protein: CASSLGGQGETQYF.

The V gene is TRBV6-1, the J gene TRBJ2-3; 9 bases are a match to TRBD1. The germline CDR1 and CDR2 sequences are MNHNS and SASEGT. The trim removed 8 bases at V and 2 bases at J, leaving 8 bases unmatched. The CDR3 has 15 amino acids. The CDR3 DNA reads as TGTGCCAGCGGGACAGGACAGGGGACCACAGATACGCAGTATTTT. Protein: CASGTGQGTTDTQYF.

This clone has more than one count but fewer than ten. The chain couples TRBV9 to TRBJ1-1; a weak D match, TRBD1 (6 bases). Between the trimmed V and J ends, which lost 3 bases and 1 base, there was a span of 16 bases. This CDR3 has 16 amino acids. Looked up from germline, CDR1 is SGDLS and CDR2 is YYNGEE. DNA of the CDR3: TGTGCCAGCAGCGCCCCGACAGGATCTGCGAACACTGAAGCTTTCTTT. The encoded protein is CASSAPTGSANTEAFF. Full variable domain (rest looked up from reference TRBV9 and TRBJ1-1): DSGVTQTPKHLITATGQRVTLRCSPRSGDLSVYWYQQSLDQGLQFLIQYYNGEERAKGNILERFSAQQFPDLHSELNLSSLELGDSALYFCASSAPTGSANTEAFFGQGTRLTVV.

The chain links TRBV11-3 to TRBJ2-5, with 7 bases identical to TRBD1. The V gene end was trimmed by 4 bases and the J gene end by 3 bases; junction bases not matched to a gene: 5. Germline V gene data show CDR1 as SGHNT and CDR2 as YENEEA. The CDR3 is 14 amino acids. In DNA, the CDR3 is TGTGCCAGCAGCTCTGGACAGGAGAAAGAGACCCAGTACTTC. Translating it yields CASSSGQEKETQYF.

The V call is TRBV10-3, the J call TRBJ2-2, with TRBD1 identical over 9 bases. This CDR3 region has 14 residues. CDR1 and CDR2 (germline): ENHRY, SYGVKD. J was trimmed by 8 bases and V by 5 bases; bases with no gene match: 6. CDR3 nucleotide sequence: TGTGCCATCAGTCCCACAGGGGGCCGTGGGGAGCTGTTTTTT. Its protein is CAISPTGGRGELFF.

V and J are TRBV1 and TRBJ2-7; TRBD2 reflects the table's D call only, with no check against the DNA. TRBV1 is noted as a pseudogene. CDR3 length: 14 residues. CDR3 sequence: CTSSQDLAGREQYF. CDR3 DNA sequence: TGCACCAGCAGCCAAGATTTGGCGGGGAGGGAGCAGTACTTC.

This sequence joins TRBV7-2 and TRBJ1-3, with D unclear. The CDR3 sequence is 14 residues long. The V gene lost 4 bases and the J gene lost 0 bases, with 7 bases spanning the gap. Per germline, CDR1 SGHTA and CDR2 FQGNSA. This chain's CDR3 is CASSSQISGNTIYF. CDR3 bases: TGTGCCAGCAGCTCTCAGATCTCTGGAAACACCATATATTTT. Combining the CDR3 with reference TRBV7-2 and TRBJ1-3 gives the whole variable domain GAGVSQSPSNKVTEKGKDVELRCDPISGHTALYWYRQSLGQGLEFLIYFQGNSAPDKSGLPSDRFSAERTGGSVSTLTIQRTQQEDSAVYLCASSSQISGNTIYFGEGSWLTVV.

The chain combines TRBV4-2 with TRBJ2-7; TRBD2 matches 10 bases. With V trimmed by 3 bases and J by 0 bases, 11 bases remained unmatched. Germline V gene data show CDR1 as LGHNA and CDR2 as YNFKEQ. The CDR3 contains 18 residues. The CDR3 bases are TGTGCCAGCAGCCAGACAAACATAGCGGGAGGCCTCTCCTACGAGCAGTACTTC. It specifies CASSQTNIAGGLSYEQYF.

V and J are TRBV9 and TRBJ1-1, with unresolved D. The CDR3 is made up of 13 amino acids. Deletions cut 1 base from V and 1 base from J, with 5 bases between. Germline V CDR1 and CDR2: SGDLS, YYNGEE. The CDR3 loop is CASSVQANTEAFF. The CDR3, as DNA: TGTGCCAGCAGCGTACAGGCGAACACTGAAGCTTTCTTT.

The chain couples TRBV2 to TRBJ1-6; D possibly corresponds to TRBD1 (5 bases). Germline values: CDR1 SNHLY, CDR2 FYNNEI. The CDR3 contains 15 residues. V was cut by 7 bases and J by 10 bases, with 20 bases left in between. The CDR3 DNA follows: TGTGCCAGCACTTGGAATGGGGTTAGGGGCTCACCCCTCCACTTT. Translated: CASTWNGVRGSPLHF.